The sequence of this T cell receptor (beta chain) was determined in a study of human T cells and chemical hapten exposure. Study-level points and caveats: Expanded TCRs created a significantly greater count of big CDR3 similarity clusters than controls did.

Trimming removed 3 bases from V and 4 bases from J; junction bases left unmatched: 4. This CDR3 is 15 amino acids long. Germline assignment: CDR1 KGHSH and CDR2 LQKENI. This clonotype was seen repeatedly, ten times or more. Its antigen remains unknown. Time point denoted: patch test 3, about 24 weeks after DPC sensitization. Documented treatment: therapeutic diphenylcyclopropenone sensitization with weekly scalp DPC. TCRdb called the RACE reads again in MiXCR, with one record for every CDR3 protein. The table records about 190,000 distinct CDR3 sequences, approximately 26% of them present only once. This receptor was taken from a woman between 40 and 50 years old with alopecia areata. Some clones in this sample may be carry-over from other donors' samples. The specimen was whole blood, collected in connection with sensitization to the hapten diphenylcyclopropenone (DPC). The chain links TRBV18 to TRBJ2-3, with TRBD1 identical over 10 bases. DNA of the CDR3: TGTGCCAGCTCACCGGGACAGGGGATGTCAGATACGCAGTATTTT. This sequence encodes CASSPGQGMSDTQYF.